The TCR beta chain described here comes from a study of technical replicates of blood from a few donors. Germline trimming cut 3 bases from V and 0 bases from J; bases unmatched to any gene: 14. CDR1 LGHNA and CDR2 YNFKEQ come from the germline V gene. This CDR3 has 19 amino acids. Some clones are missing from TCRdb's copy, which holds only in-frame ones; the method was immunoSEQ multiplex PCR. The data contain about 59,000 clones, around 93% of them singletons. The chain uses TRBV4-2 and TRBJ1-1; 9 nucleotides agree with TRBD1. Input material: PBMCs. The receptor's source is a human donor in good health. Some clones in this sample may be carry-over from other donors' samples. CDR3 region: CASSQGGGQGIYLNTEAFF. The DNA for the CDR3 is TGTGCCAGCAGCCAGGGGGGAGGACAGGGGATCTATTTGAACACTGAAGCTTTCTTT.